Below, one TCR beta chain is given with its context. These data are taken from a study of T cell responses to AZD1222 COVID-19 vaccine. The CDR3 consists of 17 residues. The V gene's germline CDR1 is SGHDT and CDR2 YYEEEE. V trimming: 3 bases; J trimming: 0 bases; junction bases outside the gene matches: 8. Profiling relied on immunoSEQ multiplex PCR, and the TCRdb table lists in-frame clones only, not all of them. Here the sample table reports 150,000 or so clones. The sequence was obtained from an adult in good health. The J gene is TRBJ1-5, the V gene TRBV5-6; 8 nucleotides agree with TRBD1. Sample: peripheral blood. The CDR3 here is CASSSRDRLYSNQPQHF. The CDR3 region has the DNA TGTGCCAGCAGCTCCCGGGACAGGCTGTATAGCAATCAGCCCCAGCATTTT.